This is a list of T cell receptor beta chains from one sample in a study of early T cells in non-severe SARS-CoV-2 infection. TCRdb re-called the 5' RACE reads with MiXCR, one entry per CDR3 protein. The sample records 65,000 to 90,000 distinct CDR3 sequences, roughly 12% being singletons. Sequenced sample: whole blood. The receptors were sampled from an adult who was a healthcare worker with PCR-confirmed SARS-CoV-2 infection or an uninfected control (not recorded which). Each CDR3 is given with its conserved first and last residue. The order of the fields is D gene, J gene, clone size, V gene, CDR3 protein, CDR3 DNA. A D gene is named only where the DNA matches it firmly. Where a row states a size, it is once, few, many or the class of an expanded clone; other rows omit it.

TRBD1 TRBJ1-2 many TRBV2 CASTGTGGIYGYTF TGTGCCAGCACCGGGACAGGGGGCATCTATGGCTACACCTTC
- TRBJ2-7 - TRBV3-1 CASSQIGTGDEQYF TGTGCCAGCAGCCAAATCGGGACCGGGGACGAGCAGTACTTC
- TRBJ2-3 - TRBV24-1 CATSASRLVPDTQYF TGTGCCACCAGTGCTAGCCGATTAGTTCCAGATACGCAGTATTTT
TRBD1 TRBJ1-5 - TRBV19 CASSTRQGPSNQPQHF TGTGCCAGTAGTACCCGACAGGGCCCTAGCAATCAGCCCCAGCATTTT
TRBD2 TRBJ2-4 many TRBV19 CASSISSSGTPLNIQYF TGTGCCAGTAGTATTTCTTCTAGCGGGACTCCCTTAAACATTCAGTACTTC
- TRBJ2-5 - TRBV15 CATSTQKETQYF TGTGCCACCAGCACCCAGAAAGAGACCCAGTACTTC
TRBD1 TRBJ1-2 - TRBV6-1 CATTDRWANYGYTF TGTGCCACGACGGACAGGTGGGCTAACTATGGCTACACCTTC
TRBD2 TRBJ2-2 - TRBV3-1 CASSPNAGGPGELFF TGTGCCAGCAGTCCAAATGCGGGAGGGCCCGGGGAGCTGTTTTTT
TRBD1 TRBJ1-6 few TRBV6-1 CASSEIGSGGTWNSPLHF TGTGCCAGCAGTGAAATTGGGTCAGGGGGTACTTGGAATTCACCCCTCCACTTT
- TRBJ1-5 - TRBV2 CASSENWSPPQHF TGTGCCAGCAGTGAAAACTGGTCGCCGCCCCAGCATTTT
TRBD2 TRBJ2-1 many TRBV6-1 CASDGGLADRNEQFF TGTGCCAGCGATGGGGGACTAGCGGATCGCAATGAGCAGTTCTTC
- TRBJ2-1 - TRBV29-1 CSVYGGTSYNEQFF TGCAGCGTCTACGGAGGGACATCCTACAATGAGCAGTTCTTC
TRBD1 TRBJ1-4 - TRBV20-1 CSARGRQGAGEKLFF TGCAGTGCTAGAGGAAGACAGGGGGCCGGCGAAAAACTGTTTTTT
- TRBJ1-2 - TRBV18 CASSPSRGQGYTF TGTGCCAGCTCACCCTCCAGGGGACAAGGCTACACCTTC
- TRBJ2-2 few TRBV29-1 CSYRDPNTGELFF TGCAGCTACCGGGACCCGAACACCGGGGAGCTGTTTTTT
- TRBJ2-3 few TRBV20-1 CSARVLPRTDTQYF TGCAGTGCTAGAGTGCTACCGCGCACAGATACGCAGTATTTT
- TRBJ1-5 few TRBV6-5 CASRPGNDNQPQHF TGTGCCAGCAGACCAGGGAACGATAATCAGCCCCAGCATTTT
- TRBJ2-7 - TRBV7-2 CASSPRFHEQYF TGTGCCAGCAGCCCTAGGTTCCACGAGCAGTACTTC
TRBD2 TRBJ2-5 - TRBV20-1 CSAANSGIETQYF TGCAGTGCCGCCAATAGCGGGATTGAGACCCAGTACTTC
- TRBJ2-7 few TRBV6-1 CASSVNLGVYEQYF TGTGCCAGCAGTGTAAACCTCGGAGTCTACGAGCAGTACTTC
TRBD1 TRBJ1-1 few TRBV28 CASSSFKIGTGVPWGTEAFF TGTGCCAGCAGTTCGTTTAAAATTGGGACAGGGGTCCCCTGGGGGACTGAAGCTTTCTTT
- TRBJ2-3 many TRBV30 CAWTPVVGDTQYF TGTGCCTGGACCCCGGTGGTCGGAGATACGCAGTATTTT
- TRBJ1-1 many TRBV29-1 CSVEVAGGTEAFF TGCAGCGTTGAAGTAGCGGGGGGCACTGAAGCTTTCTTT
TRBD2 TRBJ2-7 - TRBV27 CASRSGLAGLYEQYF TGTGCCAGCAGATCGGGACTAGCGGGGCTCTACGAGCAGTACTTC
- TRBJ1-5 few TRBV18 CASSPQGSNQPQHF TGTGCCAGCTCACCTCAGGGGAGCAATCAGCCCCAGCATTTT
- TRBJ2-1 few TRBV29-1 CSVAVGVNEQFF TGCAGCGTTGCTGTAGGGGTCAATGAGCAGTTCTTC
- TRBJ1-2 few TRBV20-1 CSAKDIDYGYTF TGCAGTGCGAAGGACATTGATTATGGCTACACCTTC
- TRBJ1-1 - TRBV7-6 CASSNPSGGAVEAFF TGTGCCAGCAGCAACCCAAGCGGAGGGGCCGTTGAAGCTTTCTTT
- TRBJ1-6 - TRBV27 CASSPQGKSSYNSPLHF TGTGCCAGCAGCCCCCAGGGGAAGAGCTCCTATAATTCACCCCTCCACTTT
- TRBJ1-2 few TRBV29-1 CSVESSGKSYGHTF TGCAGCGTTGAGAGCTCAGGGAAAAGCTATGGCCACACCTTC
- TRBJ2-5 - TRBV7-3 CASSRNRDAGSETQYF TGTGCCAGCAGCAGAAACCGGGACGCCGGGTCCGAGACCCAGTACTTC
- TRBJ1-1 many TRBV28 CASSLWGEITEAFF TGTGCCAGCAGTTTATGGGGGGAAATCACTGAAGCTTTCTTT
- TRBJ1-2 many TRBV6-6 CASSYVGESYGYTF TGTGCCAGCAGTTACGTGGGAGAAAGCTATGGCTACACCTTC
TRBD1 TRBJ2-5 few TRBV20-1 CSALDRSRRQETQYF TGCAGTGCTCTGGACAGGTCCCGACGGCAAGAGACCCAGTACTTC
- TRBJ2-7 few TRBV7-3 CASSSALGEQYF TGTGCCAGCAGCTCGGCGTTGGGGGAGCAGTACTTC
- TRBJ1-1 few TRBV2 CASSEAQGSVTEAFF TGTGCCAGCAGTGAAGCGCAGGGAAGCGTTACTGAAGCTTTCTTT
TRBD1 TRBJ2-4 - TRBV6-2/TRBV6-3 CASSGTGDKNIQYF TGTGCCAGCAGTGGGACAGGGGACAAAAACATTCAGTACTTC
- TRBJ1-2 many TRBV12-3/TRBV12-4 CASSSNYGYTF TGTGCCAGCAGTTCTAACTATGGCTACACCTTC
TRBD2 TRBJ2-1 many TRBV7-3 CASSFSGNEQFF TGTGCCAGCAGCTTTAGCGGGAATGAGCAGTTCTTC
- TRBJ2-1 - TRBV9 CASSVAGGWGNEQFF TGTGCCAGCAGCGTAGCTGGGGGTTGGGGGAATGAGCAGTTCTTC
- TRBJ2-7 few TRBV30 CAWSTPSVPYEQYF TGTGCCTGGAGTACGCCCTCTGTTCCCTACGAGCAGTACTTC
TRBD1 TRBJ1-1 - TRBV9 CASSAGGEETEAFF TGTGCCAGCAGCGCAGGGGGCGAGGAGACTGAAGCTTTCTTT
TRBD2 TRBJ2-7 few TRBV6-6 CASKNSGGVNEQYF TGTGCCAGCAAGAACTCCGGGGGGGTCAACGAGCAGTACTTC
TRBD1 TRBJ1-6 - TRBV6-6 CASSSDNRGRSSPLHF TGTGCCAGCAGTTCCGACAACAGGGGGCGCAGCTCACCCCTCCACTTT
- TRBJ2-3 few TRBV19 CATSLGGLDGGGYTQYF TGTGCCACCAGCCTTGGGGGGCTCGACGGGGGTGGCTATACGCAGTATTTT
- TRBJ2-1 many TRBV5-4 CASSLNSIGFSYNEQFF TGTGCCAGCAGCTTGAATTCGATCGGTTTCTCCTACAATGAGCAGTTCTTC
- TRBJ1-6 few TRBV27 CASSLGMEAGRNSPLHF TGTGCCAGCAGTTTGGGAATGGAGGCAGGGAGAAATTCACCCCTCCACTTT
- TRBJ1-5 many TRBV29-1 CSVAVGEGQPQHF TGCAGCGTTGCTGTGGGGGAGGGTCAGCCCCAGCATTTT
- TRBJ1-2 few TRBV20-1 CSARAGTFYGYTF TGCAGTGCTAGAGCAGGGACCTTCTATGGCTACACCTTC
TRBD2 TRBJ2-3 - TRBV5-1 CASSFGGADTQYF TGCGCCAGCAGCTTTGGGGGGGCAGATACGCAGTATTTT
TRBD1 TRBJ1-1 many TRBV20-1 CSVPGQGEPEAFF TGCAGTGTCCCTGGACAGGGGGAACCCGAAGCTTTCTTT
- TRBJ2-1 many TRBV2 CASSESARNEQFF TGTGCCAGCAGTGAGAGCGCGCGGAATGAGCAGTTCTTC
TRBD2 TRBJ2-1 many TRBV2 CASRRGLAGGYNEQFF TGTGCCAGCAGGAGGGGGCTAGCGGGAGGTTACAATGAGCAGTTCTTC
TRBD1 TRBJ1-6 - TRBV18 CASSRDRAGSPLHF TGTGCCAGCTCGCGGGACAGGGCTGGCTCACCCCTCCACTTT
- TRBJ2-2 - TRBV19 CASIAGPAAGELFF TGTGCCAGTATAGCAGGTCCGGCCGCCGGGGAGCTGTTTTTT
TRBD2 TRBJ2-7 few TRBV4-1 CASSQTSGESYEQYF TGCGCCAGCAGCCAGACTAGCGGGGAGTCCTACGAGCAGTACTTC
- TRBJ1-1 many TRBV6-1 CASRSDARAVNTEAFF TGTGCCAGCAGGTCGGATGCGAGGGCGGTGAACACTGAAGCTTTCTTT